The 23 T cell receptor beta chains reported below all come from one sample, sequenced in a study of shared clonotypes between healthy human individuals. The table came from immunoSEQ multiplex PCR; TCRdb's copy has only in-frame clones and leaves some out. This table holds around 2,000,000 clones, approximately 94% found once. Only CD45RO-negative cells positively selected for CCR7 counted as naive CD8 cells, so terminally differentiated effector memory CD45RA+ cells were excluded. Sequencing used naive CD8+ T cells sorted from blood. The receptor set was obtained from a man between 18 and 29 years old in good health.

The chain uses TRBV4-1 and TRBJ1-1; D ambiguous. This CDR3 is built from 15 residues. Germline CDR1 reads MGHRA; CDR2 reads YSYEKL. Between the trimmed V and J ends, which lost 1 base and 0 bases, there was a span of 9 bases. The CDR3 loop is CASSQAVQVNTEAFF. The CDR3 DNA sequence: TGCGCCAGCAGCCAAGCTGTTCAGGTGAACACTGAAGCTTTCTTT.

This chain joins TRBV7-9 and TRBJ2-4, with D uncertain. V was pared by 3 bases and J by 0 bases, with 6 bases between. Germline V CDR1 and CDR2: SEHNR, FQNEAQ (reference sequence). The length of the CDR3 is 14 residues. CDR3 amino acids: CASSFDLAKNIQYF. The CDR3 coding sequence is TGTGCCAGCAGCTTCGACTTAGCCAAAAACATTCAGTACTTC.

J is TRBJ1-2 and V is TRBV27, with TRBD1 as a possible D gene (6 bases). Trimming removed 6 bases from V and 3 bases from J, with 20 bases in between. The V gene's germline CDR1 is MNHEY and CDR2 SMNVEV (reference sequence). The CDR3 length is 16 residues. The CDR3 here is CASSPSSGARDYGYTF. The CDR3 nucleotides are TGTGCCAGCAGCCCATCATCAGGGGCCAGGGACTATGGCTACACCTTC.

The rearrangement links TRBV7-6 to TRBJ2-2; 9 bases agree with TRBD2. The V and J ends lost 1 base and 6 bases, in that order; junction bases with no gene match: 3. Germline V gives CDR1 SGHVS, CDR2 FNYEAQ. This CDR3 is 15 amino acids long. CDR3 DNA sequence: TGTGCCAGCAGCTTAGTGGTAGCGGGAGCCGGGGAGCTGTTTTTT. Translating gives CASSLVVAGAGELFF.

This clone was recorded once. V usage is TRBV11-2 and J usage is TRBJ1-1, with a possible D match to TRBD1 (5 bases). Germline CDR1 is SGHAT and CDR2 is FQNNGV. Trimming removed 5 bases at V and 4 bases at J, with 11 bases between. The CDR3 totals 13 residues. This chain's CDR3 is CASSTGLTTEAFF. The CDR3, as DNA: TGTGCCAGCAGCACGGGACTCACCACTGAAGCTTTCTTT. Drawing the rest from reference TRBV11-2 and TRBJ1-1, the complete variable domain is EAGVAQSPRYKIIEKRQSVAFWCNPISGHATLYWYQQILGQGPKLLIQFQNNGVVDDSQLPKDRFSAERLKGVDSTLKIQPAKLEDSAVYLCASSTGLTTEAFFGQGTRLTVV.

The chain uses TRBV9 and TRBJ2-7; D not certain. Germline CDR1 and CDR2: SGDLS and YYNGEE. Trimming removed 0 bases from V and 4 bases from J, with 11 bases in between. The CDR3 runs to 14 residues. CDR3 sequence: CASSVEGIRYEQYF. The CDR3 DNA reads TGTGCCAGCAGCGTAGAGGGAATCCGGTACGAGCAGTACTTC.

This chain connects TRBV9 to TRBJ1-2, with D possibly matching TRBD1 (6 bases). V shed 0 bases and J shed 0 bases, with 9 bases lying between them. CDR3 size: 15 residues. Germline CDR1 SGDLS, CDR2 YYNGEE. The CDR3 is CASSVAGQPNYGYTF. Written as DNA, the CDR3 is TGTGCCAGCAGCGTAGCTGGACAGCCTAACTATGGCTACACCTTC.

The chain links TRBV2 to TRBJ2-7; D call uncertain. The CDR3 is made up of 15 amino acids. V lost 0 bases, J lost 3 bases, and 12 bases lay in between. Germline V gene sequence: CDR1 SNHLY, CDR2 FYNNEI. The CDR3 protein is CASSEAWGFGYEQYF. In nucleotides, the CDR3 is TGTGCCAGCAGTGAAGCGTGGGGATTCGGCTACGAGCAGTACTTC.

The V gene is TRBV4-2, the J gene TRBJ2-7; D remains ambiguous. Germline-derived CDR1 and CDR2 are LGHNA and YNFKEQ. V was pared by 0 bases and J by 0 bases, with 6 bases between. The CDR3 has 14 amino acids. In DNA, the CDR3 is TGTGCCAGCAGCCAAGAACCCAGCTCCTACGAGCAGTACTTC. It specifies CASSQEPSSYEQYF.

The chain couples TRBV27 to TRBJ2-5, with D perhaps matching TRBD1 or TRBD2 (5 bases each). The last part of the DNA fits TRBJ2-7 better; the J call may be wrong. This CDR3 is 13 amino acids long. CDR1 and CDR2 from the germline V gene are MNHEY and SMNVEV (reference sequence). The CDR3 sequence is CASSFSEGSEQYF. The CDR3 DNA reads TGTGCCAGCAGTTTCAGTGAGGGGTCCGAGCAGTACTTC.

This clone was recorded only once. This rearrangement joins TRBV27 to TRBJ2-2; the D is unclear. The germline CDR1 and CDR2 sequences are MNHEY and SMNVEV (reference sequence). Trimming removed 0 bases at V and 6 bases at J, with 8 bases between. The CDR3 totals 14 residues. CDR3 bases: TGTGCCAGCAGTTTATCGGCCAGGTCCGGGGAGCTGTTTTTT. Residues: CASSLSARSGELFF.

The chain couples TRBV15 to TRBJ2-2; 9 bases are shared with TRBD1. Germline CDR1 reads LNHNV; CDR2 reads YYDKDF (reference sequence). V lost 5 bases and J lost 4; bases outside the gene matches: 11. CDR3 size: 17 residues. The CDR3 region is CATSQSPGQGVTGELFF. As DNA, the CDR3 is TGTGCCACCAGCCAGTCGCCGGGACAGGGAGTCACCGGGGAGCTGTTTTTT.

In its sample, this clone was seen once. The chain carries TRBV7-2 and TRBJ2-1; 9 bases align to TRBD2. The germline CDR1 and CDR2 sequences are SGHTA and FQGNSA. After removal of 1 base from V and 8 bases from J, the junction contained 9 bases not matched to a gene. This CDR3 is built from 16 residues. The CDR3 bases are TGTGCCAGCAGCTTAGTTCCTGCGGGGGGGATGTATGAGCAGTTCTTC. Protein: CASSLVPAGGMYEQFF.

The chain recombines TRBV6-5 with TRBJ2-1; D is uncertain. The V end was cut by 4 bases, the J end by 10 bases, with 8 bases between. CDR1 is MNHEY, CDR2 SVGAGI, per germline. This CDR3 region has 11 residues. The CDR3: CASSLAEEQFF. For the CDR3, the DNA is TGTGCCAGCAGTTTAGCAGAAGAGCAGTTCTTC.

The genes are TRBV13 and TRBJ1-4; no definite D call. Germline CDR1 reads PRHDT; CDR2 reads FYEKMQ (reference sequence). Trimming pared 6 bases from V and 5 bases from J, leaving 13 bases between. The CDR3 loop spans 14 amino acids. The CDR3, as DNA: TGTGCCAGCAGGGCGAGGACGGGGAATGAAAAACTGTTTTTT. Translating it yields CASRARTGNEKLFF. Drawing the rest from reference TRBV13 and TRBJ1-4, the complete variable domain is AAGVIQSPRHLIKEKRETATLKCYPIPRHDTVYWYQQGPGQDPQFLISFYEKMQSDKGSIPDRFSAQQFSDYHSELNMSSLELGDSALYFCASRARTGNEKLFFGSGTQLSVL.

The rearrangement uses TRBV30 and TRBJ2-1; possibly TRBD2 for D (6 bases). V lost 3 bases and J lost 8, with 14 bases in between. The CDR3 spans 13 residues. CDR1 and CDR2 from the germline V gene are GTSNPN and SVGIG (reference sequence). This CDR3 reads CAWSPGVDDEQFF. DNA for the CDR3: TGTGCCTGGAGCCCGGGGGTTGACGATGAGCAGTTCTTC. Complete variable domain (other parts from reference TRBV30 and TRBJ2-1): SQTIHQWPATLVQPVGSPLSLECTVEGTSNPNLYWYRQAAGRGLQLLFYSVGIGQISSEVPQNLSASRPQDRQFILSSKKLLLSDSGFYLCAWSPGVDDEQFFGPGTRLTVL.

J is TRBJ2-7 and V is TRBV15; D may be TRBD1 or TRBD2 (5 bases each). V lost 1 base, J lost 13 bases, and 17 bases lay in between. CDR1 and CDR2 (germline): LNHNV, YYDKDF (reference sequence). The CDR3 has 13 amino acids. In DNA, the CDR3 is TGTGCCACCAGCAGAGGTGGGCCCGGGGCTGCTTACTTC. Residues: CATSRGGPGAAYF.

As for this clone: Other DNA sequences in this specimen translate into the identical CDR3. The rearrangement joins TRBV27 to TRBJ2-3; D remains ambiguous. The CDR3 is made up of 13 amino acids. V was pared by 2 bases and J by 4 bases, with 7 bases between. Per germline, CDR1 MNHEY and CDR2 SMNVEV (reference sequence). CDR3 in amino acids: CASSLLRADTQYF. In DNA, the CDR3 is TGTGCCAGCAGTTTACTACGGGCAGATACGCAGTATTTT.

V usage is TRBV10-3 and J usage is TRBJ2-5, with 10 positions matching TRBD1. The CDR3 is 14 residues long. Germline assignment: CDR1 ENHRY and CDR2 SYGVKD. After removal of 6 bases from V and 5 bases from J, the junction contained 6 bases not matched to a gene. CDR3: CAISWTGGYETQYF. In DNA, the CDR3 is TGTGCCATCAGCTGGACAGGGGGGTACGAGACCCAGTACTTC.

The gene calls are TRBV5-5 and TRBJ1-5, with D tentatively TRBD1 (6 bases). Germline V CDR1 and CDR2: SGHKS, YYEKEE (reference sequence). This CDR3 is built from 15 residues. Between the trimmed V and J ends, which lost 1 base and 1 base, there was a span of 9 bases. In nucleotides, the CDR3 is TGTGCCAGCAGCTTGCAGGGGCCGAGCAATCAGCCCCAGCATTTT. Translation gives CASSLQGPSNQPQHF.

The chain is built from TRBV27 and TRBJ1-3; D is undetermined. The germline V gene encodes CDR1 MNHEY and CDR2 SMNVEV (reference sequence). The CDR3 spans 14 residues. V was cut by 8 bases and J by 0 bases, with 11 bases left in between. For the CDR3, the DNA is TGTGCCAGCTCGTTAGCGCCCTCTGGAAACACCATATATTTT. It codes for CASSLAPSGNTIYF.

Concerning this clone itself: Other DNA sequences from this sample encode an identical CDR3 as well. The V gene is TRBV5-1, the J gene TRBJ2-7; tentatively, D is TRBD1 or TRBD2 (6 bases each). Per germline, CDR1 SGHRS and CDR2 YFSETQ. CDR3 length: 14 residues. Deletions cut 0 bases from V and 2 bases from J, with 9 bases between. CDR3 in DNA: TGCGCCAGCAGCTTGGCGGGGGCGGCCTACGAGCAGTACTTC. As protein: CASSLAGAAYEQYF.

The chain links TRBV19 to TRBJ2-3; no reliable D call. Germline CDR1 LNHDA, CDR2 SQIVND (reference sequence). V was shortened by 3 bases and J by 4 bases, with 11 bases between the two germline ends. The CDR3 spans 14 residues. The CDR3 bases are TGTGCCAGTAGTATCTCAGTCTTCGCAGATACGCAGTATTTT. This gives the protein CASSISVFADTQYF. The full variable domain, its missing parts supplied by reference TRBV19 and TRBJ2-3, is DGGITQSPKYLFRKEGQNVTLSCEQNLNHDAMYWYRQDPGQGLRLIYYSQIVNDFQKGDIAEGYSVSREKKESFPLTVTSAQKNPTAFYLCASSISVFADTQYFGPGTRLTVL.